This T cell receptor beta chain derives from a study of cytomegalovirus exposure and HLA in healthy donors (dated by TCRdb to the late 2010s). In terms of the full investigation: An earlier analysis of some 600 of the donors reported 276 Gb of sequence data and around 100 million unique TCR beta sequences obtained from about 180 million T cells. In addition to the first cohort of about 650 subjects, a separate validation cohort of 100 to 150 different subjects was used. Every discovery cohort repertoire had been produced on one sequencing platform. Typing coverage varied by locus: about 620-630 donors for A, B, C, DRB1 and DQB1; roughly 510 for DQA1; some 610 for DPA1; some 470 for DPB1. The study combined high-throughput TCR immunosequencing, statistical association of individual TCRs with disease status, and machine learning to predict cytomegalovirus infection status. Roughly 5 DR-DQ haplotypes were treated as single units for association and clustering because of strong linkage in the cohort. Among roughly 400 genotyped donors of the cohort, an average of around 240,000 unique TCR beta nucleotide sequences was sequenced per donor, of which 15% to 20% were non-productive. A later genetic analysis took genome-wide SNP genotypes for about 55% of the 666 donors and used that subset as a discovery cohort. Donor age, sex, ethnicity and CMV serostatus were collected together with the repertoire data. The later analysis used no new phenotypic data to find candidate immune exposures, relying instead on TCR beta sequences and their occurrence across donors. An earlier analysis of approximately 500 of the donors applied high-throughput TCR beta sequencing to assess whether each TCR beta V gene segment acted as functional or pseudogenic. The study profiled the T cell repertoires of hundreds of subjects by immunosequencing and related them to cytomegalovirus serostatus. The aim of the study was to test whether cataloging public T cell receptors could identify signatures of past pathogen exposure. Among the roughly 390 genotyped donors, around 81% belonged to the genetic ancestry cluster associated with self-reported Caucasian donors. An early release covering 550 to 700 HLA-typed donors comprised about 290 gigabases of sequencing data and tens of millions of unique TCR sequences. A later analysis re-examined previously published TCR beta repertoires from more than 600 donors and added high-resolution HLA genotyping to investigate patterns of TCR occurrence. HLA typing covered class I and class II loci at four-digit resolution. What the study reported, not specific to this receptor: Seventeen rarely observed V segments, including chromosome 9 orphons, were excluded from the earlier analysis of almost 600 of the donors because counts were too low. In vitro tests confirmed that a few of the cytomegalovirus-associated TCR beta chains recognize cytomegalovirus antigens. Because some donors lacked HLA typing at each locus, the association tests relied only on the typed subset. A further reported finding was that TCR beta sequences accurately predicted the HLA-A and HLA-B alleles for most subjects in the first cohort. According to a later analysis, most CMV-associated TCR beta chains appeared to be HLA-restricted, and the HLA associations seemed to be driven largely by CMV exposure. In an earlier analysis of around 600 of the donors, most TCR beta V segments appeared in productive rearrangements about 90% or about 30% of the time, broadly matching IMGT annotations. In a later analysis, the rate of TCR association differed among HLA loci, with DRB1 alleles having the most associated TCRs and HLA-C alleles having the fewest. Most TCR sequences were seen in very few donors, while some public TCRs were found in many individuals. In a later genetic analysis, a missense DCLRE1C variant was associated with V-gene and J-gene trimming of TCR beta chains, and the association was replicated in an independent cohort. A later analysis found that HLA-associated TCR beta chains were more clonally expanded and had lower generation probabilities than equally common non-associated chains. It was suggested by the authors that the approach could potentially be generalized to other disease states and immunological phenotypes. Roughly uniform sequencing depth across donors was assumed in presence/absence analyses, although this assumption may not hold. Several of the top co-occurrence clusters appeared to be linked to parvovirus B19, influenza, CMV and Epstein-Barr virus, according to a later analysis. The cohort was sequenced for TCR beta chains only, and without alpha or paired-chain data the features that could be detected were limited. A later analysis associated some 17,000 TCR beta sequences with specific HLA alleles at a false discovery rate of 0.05. Some IMGT-functional V segments, including TRBV6-2 and TRBV6-3, could not be told apart with the 87-base-pair reads, so those segments were excluded. Correlated functional status among segregating V segments might reflect linkage disequilibrium, but an unknown experimental factor could not be ruled out. A group of highly shared sequence variants was considered likely to be a technical artifact of the sequencing pipeline. When HLA alleles, especially DR and DQ, strongly co-occurred, TCR associations were difficult to assign to individual alleles. The only immune exposure information available for the cohort was CMV serostatus. Compared with the roughly 670-donor mean, donors in an Asian-associated ancestry cluster had fewer N-insertions in productive TCRs, according to a later genetic analysis. The classifier was reported to diagnose cytomegalovirus status with high specificity and sensitivity in both the original cohort and the validation cohort. The study listed 150 to 200 TCR beta chains as associated with cytomegalovirus.

The cohort comprised hundreds of healthy bone marrow donors. Cohort members were all nominally healthy when sampled, although unrecorded immune exposures were likely present. The donor was CMV seropositive and belonged to the group of some 290 seropositive cohort members. Each donor provided a peripheral blood sample, and peripheral blood mononuclear cells were used for TCR beta sequencing. Genomic DNA was extracted from the blood cell samples with the Qiagen DNeasy Blood Extraction Kit. Reading the germline V gene gives CDR1 SGHAT and CDR2 FQNNGV. From the cysteine up to the phenylalanine, the CDR3 has a length of 15 residues. The DNA shown is the 45-base CDR3, in frame from base 1. V was cut back by 5 bases and J by 2 bases, leaving a gap of 13 bases between them. Library preparation used the immunoSEQ multiplex PCR assay. The multiplex PCR relied on a mix of 60 forward primers for TCR Vbeta segments and 13 reverse primers for TCR Jbeta segments. A multiplex PCR assay on genomic DNA amplified the CDR3 region of rearranged TCR beta genes. The amplified TCR beta libraries were sequenced on the Illumina HiSeq System as 87-base-pair reads. Per the authors' processing: A later analysis tallied roughly 76 million unique TCR beta chains across the 640 or so repertoires, and about 10 million of those chains were shared by two or more donors. To remove PCR and sequencing errors, raw reads were error-corrected and collapsed into unique sequences using a nearest-neighbor algorithm that merged closely related sequences. CDR3 sequences were aligned to IMGT reference sequences to assign V, D and J gene segments. For a sequence to be retained, a match of at least six nucleotides was required to both a V gene segment and a J gene segment. Rearrangements were classified as productive when the CDR3 lacked stop codons and remained in frame with V and J, and all other rearrangements were classified as non-productive. CDR3 was defined by IMGT convention, running from the second conserved V-encoded cysteine to the conserved J-encoded phenylalanine. In an earlier analysis of 550 to 650 of the donors, sequences lacking an unambiguous match to a single V gene segment were excluded. An earlier analysis of some 610 of the donors called V segments functional above 56.7% productive rearrangements and segregating when the between-donor standard deviation exceeded 5%. A statistical classification framework was built to diagnose cytomegalovirus status from the catalog of TCR beta chain sequences. In a later analysis, V and J genes were assigned by comparing TCR nucleotide sequences against IMGT/GENE-DB human TR gene sequences. The TCRdist pipeline was used in a later analysis to assign CDR3 sequences and most-parsimonious VDJ recombination scenarios. In a later analysis, every TCR beta chain was defined by the combination of its CDR3 amino acid sequence and its V-gene family, and reads without a unique V-gene family were dropped. In a later analysis, 550 to 650 highly shared, low-generation-probability nucleotide sequences were removed to address suspected cross-contamination and a sequencing artifact. A later analysis calculated a clonal expansion index for each public chain from normalized within-repertoire ranks of inferred template counts. A later analysis computed generation probabilities with a VDJ recombination model fitted to out-of-frame rearrangements, and checked the results against IGoR. Hypergeometric tests were used in a later analysis to score TCR-TCR, TCR-HLA and TCR-CMV co-occurrence, with a repertoire-size bias correction applied to the TCR pairs. A later analysis estimated false discovery rates by permuting HLA or CMV assignments 20 times. In a later analysis, co-occurring TCRs were grouped with DBSCAN, and TCRdist sequence similarity was added when clustering was performed within HLA-allele-positive subsets. For co-occurrence clustering, repertoires with fewer than 30,000 or more than 120,000 public chains were excluded, along with five or six repertoires with anomalous nucleotide sharing. Held by TCRdb, this immuneACCESS table contains in-frame sequences only and omits some clones. Under half of the omission traces to an unresolved V gene where checked; the cause of the rest is unknown. The V and J calls and the clone size are those of that table, but D and trimming were determined from the DNA. Within this sample are 95,000 to 110,000 clones, with about three quarters of them counted one time only. The ten top clones hold roughly 6.2% of the sample.

Of note for this clone: It lacks a known antigen. Base qualities are not at hand, and no much larger clone is one base apart.

The TCR was taken from a man aged 60 to 69 in good health and CMV-seropositive. The sample was PBMCs. This chain joins TRBV11-2 to TRBJ1-3; D gene: possibly TRBD1, on 6 matching bases. The nucleotides read TGTGCCAGCAGCGACCCCGGGACAACTGGAAACACCATATATTTT. The resulting protein is CASSDPGTTGNTIYF.